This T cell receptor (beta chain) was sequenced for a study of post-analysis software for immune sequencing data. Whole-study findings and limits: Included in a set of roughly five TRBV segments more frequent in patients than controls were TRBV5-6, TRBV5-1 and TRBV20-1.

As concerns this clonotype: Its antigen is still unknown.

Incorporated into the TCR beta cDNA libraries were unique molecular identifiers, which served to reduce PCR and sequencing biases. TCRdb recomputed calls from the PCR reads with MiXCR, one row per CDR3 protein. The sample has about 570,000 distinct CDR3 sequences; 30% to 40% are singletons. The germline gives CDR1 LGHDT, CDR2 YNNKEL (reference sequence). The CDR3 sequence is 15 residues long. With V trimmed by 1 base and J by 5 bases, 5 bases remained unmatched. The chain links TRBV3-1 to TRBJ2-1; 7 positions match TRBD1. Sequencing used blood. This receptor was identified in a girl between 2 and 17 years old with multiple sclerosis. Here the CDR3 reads CASSQGWDRHNEQFF. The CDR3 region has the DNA TGTGCCAGCAGCCAAGGTTGGGACAGACACAATGAGCAGTTCTTC.